What follows are 27 T cell receptor beta chains derived from one specimen sequenced in a study of identifying expanded T cells in peripheral blood. Only in-frame clones appear in the TCRdb table, and some are missing; sequencing was by immunoSEQ multiplex PCR. The repertoire holds 90,000 or so clones, with 88% as singletons. Material: blood. These receptors all stem from a person between 18 and 69 years old in good health.

The gene calls are TRBV5-1 and TRBJ1-2; the D gene is possibly TRBD1 (6 bases). CDR3 length: 14 residues. Trimming took off 2 bases at V and 4 bases at J, with 12 bases between the two ends. Germline loops: CDR1 SGHRS, CDR2 YFSETQ. This chain's CDR3 is CASSFGGASYGYTF. As DNA, the CDR3 is TGCGCCAGCAGCTTCGGGGGGGCCTCCTATGGCTACACCTTC.

V and J are TRBV6-5 and TRBJ2-4; the D call may be TRBD1 or TRBD2 (5 bases each). The CDR3 loop spans 14 amino acids. In germline, CDR1 is MNHEY, CDR2 SVGAGI. The V end lost 5 bases, the J end lost 0 bases, and 8 bases lay between the germline ends. The CDR3 DNA reads TGTGCCAGCAGTCCCGGGACAGCCAAAAACATTCAGTACTTC. It encodes CASSPGTAKNIQYF.

DNA of the CDR3: TGTGCCAGCACCACTCGCGGGGTAAATGGCTACACCTTC. Translated, it gives CASTTRGVNGYTF. The genes are TRBV7-9 and TRBJ1-2; D is ambiguous. V shed 7 bases and J shed 6 bases, with 15 bases lying between them. The CDR3 is 13 amino acids. Germline loops: CDR1 SEHNR, CDR2 FQNEAQ (reference sequence).

The CDR3 nucleotides are TGTGCCATCAGTGAGCGCACGGCAGGGCTCTCTGAAGCTTTCTTT. This translates into CAISERTAGLSEAFF. This chain connects TRBV10-3 to TRBJ1-1, with D possibly TRBD1 on 5 matching bases. The CDR3 is made up of 15 amino acids. Trimming cost V 2 bases and J 6 bases, with 16 bases left between them. Germline assignment: CDR1 ENHRY and CDR2 SYGVKD.

The genes are TRBV2 and TRBJ1-2, with TRBD1 matching over 7 bases. The CDR3 spans 14 residues. The J segment lost 8 bases and the V segment lost 4 bases, leaving 10 bases of the junction unmatched. Looked up from germline, CDR1 is SNHLY and CDR2 is FYNNEI. In DNA, the CDR3 is TGTGCCAGCAGTGTATTAGGGGGACAGACGGGCTACACCTTC. This gives the protein CASSVLGGQTGYTF.

The chain employs TRBV5-6 and TRBJ2-3, with 9 bases identical to TRBD1. CDR3 size: 15 residues. Germline V gene sequence: CDR1 SGHDT, CDR2 YYEEEE. The junction had 4 bases not matched to a gene; V was cut back by 3 bases and J by 2 bases. The CDR3, as DNA: TGTGCCAGCAGCTACGGGACAGGGCTCACAGATACGCAGTATTTT. The encoded protein is CASSYGTGLTDTQYF.

This clone is judged medium-sized. The rearrangement uses TRBV4-2 and TRBJ2-1; D remains ambiguous. CDR1 is LGHNA, CDR2 YNFKEQ, per germline. The CDR3 consists of 15 residues. Trimming removed 7 bases at V and 8 bases at J, with 21 bases between. The CDR3 DNA reads TGTGCCAGCACCTCAAGCCGGTCCCCCGCTGATGAGCAGTTCTTC. Translation: CASTSSRSPADEQFF.

V gene TRBV27 combines with J gene TRBJ2-7; TRBD1 or TRBD2 may be the D gene (5 bases each). This CDR3 has 16 residues. Trimming stripped 2 bases from V and 1 base from J, with 15 bases between. The germline CDR1 and CDR2 sequences are MNHEY and SMNVEV (reference sequence). The CDR3 region is CASSLGPGTVSYEQYF. Here the CDR3 DNA reads TGTGCCAGCAGTTTAGGCCCCGGGACGGTATCCTACGAGCAGTACTTC.

The chain joins TRBV7-9 to TRBJ2-5; D is perhaps TRBD2 (7 bases). The CDR3 consists of 12 residues. The germline gives CDR1 SEHNR, CDR2 FQNEAQ (reference sequence). The V gene lost 8 bases and the J gene lost 4 bases, with 11 bases spanning the gap. In DNA form, the CDR3 reads TGTGCCAGCTGGGGGGGCTTAGAGACCCAGTACTTC. Protein: CASWGGLETQYF.

The V call is TRBV19, the J call TRBJ1-3; D is possibly TRBD1 (5 bases). In germline, CDR1 is LNHDA, CDR2 SQIVND (reference sequence). CDR3 size: 16 residues. The V end was cut by 8 bases, the J end by 2 bases, with 19 bases between. CDR3 DNA sequence: TGTGCCAGTGGATACCCTCCGGGGGTGACTGGAAACACCATATATTTT. Its translation is CASGYPPGVTGNTIYF.

This chain joins TRBV6-5 and TRBJ2-7; D gene ambiguous. Trimming removed 3 bases at V and 0 bases at J, with 9 bases between. This CDR3 comprises 14 residues. The V gene's germline CDR1 is MNHEY and CDR2 SVGAGI. The CDR3 nucleotides are TGTGCCAGCAGTTATCAGGAGAGCTCCTACGAGCAGTACTTC. Translating gives CASSYQESSYEQYF.

This clone was seen just once. The DNA for the CDR3 is TGTGCCAGCTCGAAAGTGGGTCAGCCCCAGCATTTT. Protein: CASSKVGQPQHF. V and J are TRBV27 and TRBJ1-5; unclear D gene. This CDR3 has 12 residues. V was shortened by 8 bases and J by 6 bases, with 11 bases between the two germline ends. Germline CDR1 MNHEY, CDR2 SMNVEV (reference sequence).

The chain is built from TRBV5-5 and TRBJ1-2; 7 nucleotides agree with TRBD1. This CDR3 has 14 amino acids. Germline V gene sequence: CDR1 SGHKS, CDR2 YYEKEE (reference sequence). J was trimmed by 14 bases and V by 1 base; bases with no gene match: 14. CDR3 residues: CASSLSSRQGIQTF. Written as DNA, the CDR3 is TGTGCCAGCAGCTTGAGCTCTAGACAGGGTATTCAGACCTTC.

The genes are TRBV30 and TRBJ2-7; a weak D match, TRBD2 (5 bases). The CDR3 extends over 13 amino acids. The V gene lost 0 bases and the J gene lost 9 bases, with 15 bases spanning the gap. The germline V gene has CDR1 GTSNPN and CDR2 SVGIG (reference sequence). The CDR3 sequence: CAWSVPPASGQYF. In nucleotides, the CDR3 is TGTGCCTGGAGTGTACCCCCCGCGAGCGGGCAGTACTTC.

The chain links TRBV19 to TRBJ1-6; D ambiguous. CDR3 length: 15 amino acids. From germline, CDR1 is LNHDA and CDR2 SQIVND (reference sequence). Trimming shortened V by 5 bases and J by 0 bases, and 8 bases separated the two germline ends. The CDR3 here is CASSGRDSYNSPLHF. The CDR3 DNA reads as TGTGCCAGTAGTGGCCGGGACTCCTATAATTCACCCCTCCACTTT.

This chain joins TRBV30 and TRBJ2-1; 10 bases fit TRBD1. The V and J ends lost 2 bases and 2 bases, in that order; junction bases with no gene match: 3. The CDR3 has 15 residues. Germline loops: CDR1 GTSNPN, CDR2 SVGIG (reference sequence). The CDR3, as DNA: TGTGCCTGGAGTAGCGGGACAGGGGCCTACAATGAGCAGTTCTTC. It specifies CAWSSGTGAYNEQFF.

The chain joins TRBV10-3 to TRBJ2-7, with 7 bases lining up with TRBD1. The CDR3 is made up of 18 amino acids. Germline V gives CDR1 ENHRY, CDR2 SYGVKD. V was pared by 6 bases and J by 3 bases, with 20 bases of the junction left unmatched. The CDR3 is CAISSSNPVTGTDYEQYF. CDR3 sequence (DNA): TGTGCCATCAGCTCAAGCAATCCTGTCACCGGGACAGACTACGAGCAGTACTTC.

This chain connects TRBV5-1 to TRBJ2-2, with 10 bases that match TRBD2. The CDR3 has 21 amino acids. J gave up 4 bases and V 2 bases, and 20 bases lay outside the gene matches. The germline gives CDR1 SGHRS, CDR2 YFSETQ. The CDR3 loop reads CASSFGLAGAGRSKSTGELFF. As DNA, the CDR3 is TGCGCCAGCAGCTTCGGGCTAGCGGGGGCGGGACGGTCAAAGAGCACCGGGGAGCTGTTTTTT.

The chain combines TRBV9 with TRBJ2-3; possible D gene TRBD2, 6 bases. The germline CDR1 and CDR2 sequences are SGDLS and YYNGEE. This CDR3 contains 16 residues. V was clipped by 0 bases and J by 1 base, with 12 bases between them. CDR3 in amino acids: CASSVALWGGTDTQYF. The CDR3 coding sequence is TGTGCCAGCAGCGTAGCTTTATGGGGGGGCACAGATACGCAGTATTTT.

The chain is built from TRBV6-5 and TRBJ2-3, with D possibly matching TRBD1 (5 bases). V gave up 7 bases and J gave up 5 bases, with 13 bases separating them. Germline CDR1 MNHEY, CDR2 SVGAGI. CDR3 length: 13 amino acids. Here the CDR3 reads CASTHDRGDTQYF. The CDR3 DNA reads as TGTGCCAGCACCCACGATAGGGGAGATACGCAGTATTTT.

In its sample, this clone was seen once. V is TRBV2 and J is TRBJ2-3, with D unresolved. Germline V CDR1 and CDR2: SNHLY, FYNNEI. Trimming pared 7 bases from V and 0 bases from J, leaving 14 bases between. The CDR3 loop spans 15 amino acids. This CDR3 is CASIGPGPSTDTQYF. The CDR3 nucleotides read TGTGCCAGCATCGGGCCTGGACCTAGCACAGATACGCAGTATTTT.

This chain joins TRBV7-9 and TRBJ2-1; 8 positions match TRBD1. V was pared by 2 bases and J by 12 bases, with 24 bases of the junction left unmatched. Germline CDR1 is SEHNR and CDR2 is FQNEAQ (reference sequence). This CDR3 contains 19 residues. The CDR3 DNA reads TGTGCCAGCAGCTTATGGATCGGACAGGGCGGTCATGGGCGGGTAGGGCAGTTCTTC. This encodes CASSLWIGQGGHGRVGQFF. Together with reference TRBV7-9 and TRBJ2-1, the CDR3 gives the full variable domain: DTGVSQNPRHKITKRGQNVTFRCDPISEHNRLYWYRQTLGQGPEFLTYFQNEAQLEKSRLLSDRFSAERPKGSFSTLEIQRTEQGDSAMYLCASSLWIGQGGHGRVGQFFGPGTRLTVL.

The J gene is TRBJ1-1, the V gene TRBV7-8, with 9 bases matching TRBD1. Germline V gives CDR1 SGHVS, CDR2 FQNEAQ. The CDR3 length is 14 residues. Trimming removed 5 bases from V and 6 bases from J; junction bases left unmatched: 7. In nucleotides, the CDR3 is TGTGCCAGCAGCCCGTTGGACAGGGGATCTGAAGCTTTCTTT. Translating gives CASSPLDRGSEAFF.

This clone was seen once. CDR3 amino acids: CASSLDPDFSYEQYF. DNA of the CDR3: TGTGCCAGCAGCTTAGACCCAGACTTCTCCTACGAGCAGTACTTC. This chain links TRBV7-2 with TRBJ2-7, with D uncertain. Germline CDR1 is SGHTA and CDR2 is FQGNSA. The CDR3 consists of 15 residues. The germline V and J ends were trimmed by 1 base and 0 bases, with 10 bases remaining between them.

This rearrangement joins TRBV19 to TRBJ1-6, with 7 bases matching TRBD1. The CDR3 is 15 residues long. V lost 3 bases, J lost 7 bases, and 6 bases stayed unmatched. The germline gives CDR1 LNHDA, CDR2 SQIVND (reference sequence). CDR3: CASSMGGTANSPLHF. As DNA, the CDR3 is TGTGCCAGTAGTATGGGGGGGACAGCCAATTCACCCCTCCACTTT.

The chain is built from TRBV11-3 and TRBJ2-2; 10 positions match TRBD1. V was pared by 5 bases and J by 2 bases, with 5 bases of the junction left unmatched. CDR1 SGHNT and CDR2 YENEEA come from the germline V gene. The CDR3 loop spans 16 amino acids. CDR3 nucleotides: TGTGCCAGCAGCCCTCGGACAGGGGGAAACACCGGGGAGCTGTTTTTT. Its protein is CASSPRTGGNTGELFF.

The rearrangement uses TRBV10-3 and TRBJ2-7, with TRBD1 matching 7 bases. The CDR3 spans 15 residues. The V gene end was trimmed by 6 bases and the J gene end by 0 bases; junction bases not matched to a gene: 8. Germline V gives CDR1 ENHRY, CDR2 SYGVKD. CDR3 in amino acids: CAIRGQDRDSYEQYF. The CDR3 DNA sequence: TGTGCCATCAGGGGCCAAGACAGGGACTCCTACGAGCAGTACTTC.